The rows below give T cell receptor beta chains drawn from one sample of a study of identical twins. TCRdb reanalysed the 5' RACE reads using MiXCR and keeps one entry per CDR3 protein. The sample consists of under 500,000 distinct CDR3 sequences, 14% of them appearing once. Another study also made use of these data, one on yellow fever vaccine responses in identical twins.

Sequencing was carried out using CD4+ T cells sorted from blood. The receptors were sampled from a woman aged 18-29 years in good health. Each CDR3 is given with its conserved first and last residue. D genes are given only for firm matches. Size values are once, few and many counts, or a class for expanded clones, and some rows have none.

V gene: TRBV28; clone size: few; D gene: TRBD2; J gene: TRBJ2-1; CDR3 DNA: TGTGCCAGTACCCTAGCGGGAGCCTCATCACGCTCCTACAATGAGCAGTTCTTC; CDR3 protein: CASTLAGASSRSYNEQFF
V gene: TRBV6-2/TRBV6-3; clone size: NA; D gene: TRBD1; J gene: TRBJ2-7; CDR3 DNA: TGTGCCAGCAGTTCCACTTCCGGGACAGGATGGGGAACCTACGAGCAGTACTTC; CDR3 protein: CASSSTSGTGWGTYEQYF
V gene: TRBV7-2; clone size: many; D gene: TRBD1; J gene: TRBJ1-5; CDR3 DNA: TGTGCCAGCAGCTATCCGGGACAGCAGCAGCCCCAGCATTTT; CDR3 protein: CASSYPGQQQPQHF
V gene: TRBV6-1; clone size: NA; D gene: TRBD1; J gene: TRBJ1-1; CDR3 DNA: TGTGCCAGCAGGGCTTCCCGGGACAGGGAAGCTTTCTTT; CDR3 protein: CASRASRDREAFF
V gene: TRBV29-1; clone size: NA; D gene: NA; J gene: TRBJ1-2; CDR3 DNA: TGCAGCGCCGGTGGGGGACCTGGTTATGGCTACACCTTC; CDR3 protein: CSAGGGPGYGYTF
V gene: TRBV21-1; clone size: many; D gene: NA; J gene: TRBJ2-3; CDR3 DNA: TGTGCCAGCAGCAAGATGATTGTACCAAGGACGCAGTATTTT; CDR3 protein: CASSKMIVPRTQYF
V gene: TRBV30; clone size: NA; D gene: NA; J gene: TRBJ2-3; CDR3 DNA: TGTGCCTGGAGTCTCCCGGACGATTGGGCAGATACGCAGTATTTT; CDR3 protein: CAWSLPDDWADTQYF
V gene: TRBV7-9; clone size: few; D gene: NA; J gene: TRBJ1-2; CDR3 DNA: TGTGCCAGCAGCTGGGTGGAGACTCCCGGCTACACCTTC; CDR3 protein: CASSWVETPGYTF
V gene: TRBV29-1; clone size: NA; D gene: TRBD2; J gene: TRBJ2-3; CDR3 DNA: TGCAGCGTTGACGGGCTAGCGGGAAACACAGATACGCAGTATTTT; CDR3 protein: CSVDGLAGNTDTQYF
V gene: TRBV20-1; clone size: many; D gene: NA; J gene: TRBJ2-1; CDR3 DNA: TGCAGTGCGAGCCCCCTAGTGGGGTCCTACAATGAGCAGTTCTTC; CDR3 protein: CSASPLVGSYNEQFF
V gene: TRBV12-3/TRBV12-4; clone size: many; D gene: TRBD1; J gene: TRBJ1-2; CDR3 DNA: TGTGCCAGCAGTTTAGGGACAGGGGGCTATGGCTACACCTTC; CDR3 protein: CASSLGTGGYGYTF
V gene: TRBV15; clone size: NA; D gene: TRBD1; J gene: TRBJ2-2; CDR3 DNA: TGTGCCACCAGCAGAGTTCGCGGACAGGGAGGCACCGGGGAGCTGTTTTTT; CDR3 protein: CATSRVRGQGGTGELFF
V gene: TRBV15; clone size: few; D gene: NA; J gene: TRBJ2-3; CDR3 DNA: TGTGCCACCAGCAGAGTTTCAGGAGATACGCAGTATTTT; CDR3 protein: CATSRVSGDTQYF
V gene: TRBV27; clone size: NA; D gene: NA; J gene: TRBJ2-4; CDR3 DNA: TGTGCCAGCAGTCCTCCGGGGCTGGGCCTCCCCCGGTACTTC; CDR3 protein: CASSPPGLGLPRYF
V gene: TRBV29-1; clone size: few; D gene: NA; J gene: TRBJ2-5; CDR3 DNA: TGCAGCGTTGAAGACCGCGGGGACCAAGAGACCCAGTACTTC; CDR3 protein: CSVEDRGDQETQYF
V gene: TRBV7-2; clone size: few; D gene: NA; J gene: TRBJ2-1; CDR3 DNA: TGTGCCAGCAGCCCCAGTAGCGGCTCGAATGAGCAGTTCTTC; CDR3 protein: CASSPSSGSNEQFF
V gene: TRBV7-8; clone size: NA; D gene: NA; J gene: TRBJ2-7; CDR3 DNA: TGTGCCAGCAGCTTTTCCACGAGCTCCGGGATGACCTACGAGCAGTACTTC; CDR3 protein: CASSFSTSSGMTYEQYF
V gene: TRBV27; clone size: few; D gene: NA; J gene: TRBJ2-3; CDR3 DNA: TGTGCCAGCCTTATTACACCAGGAGCCTCTAGCACAGATACGCAGTATTTT; CDR3 protein: CASLITPGASSTDTQYF
V gene: TRBV15; clone size: few; D gene: NA; J gene: TRBJ1-4; CDR3 DNA: TGTGCCACCAGCACGGCAGGCTCGGGTGAAAAACTGTTTTTT; CDR3 protein: CATSTAGSGEKLFF
V gene: TRBV30; clone size: NA; D gene: TRBD2; J gene: TRBJ2-1; CDR3 DNA: TGTGCCTGGGCCCGGGGGGGCCAGGACAATGAGCAGTTCTTC; CDR3 protein: CAWARGGQDNEQFF
V gene: TRBV11-2; clone size: NA; D gene: NA; J gene: TRBJ2-6; CDR3 DNA: TGTGCCAGCAGCTTAGTGGGACTCTCTGGGGCCAACGTCCTGACTTTC; CDR3 protein: CASSLVGLSGANVLTF
V gene: TRBV6-1; clone size: few; D gene: TRBD1; J gene: TRBJ1-6; CDR3 DNA: TGTGCCAGCAGTATGGGACAGGGAAGCTCCTATAATTCACCCCTCCACTTT; CDR3 protein: CASSMGQGSSYNSPLHF
V gene: TRBV2; clone size: NA; D gene: NA; J gene: TRBJ2-7; CDR3 DNA: TGTGCCAGCAGTTACACCAACTACGAGCAGTACTTC; CDR3 protein: CASSYTNYEQYF
V gene: TRBV28; clone size: NA; D gene: NA; J gene: TRBJ2-7; CDR3 DNA: TGTGCCAGCATCGGAGCAGACATTAGCTACGAGCAGTACTTC; CDR3 protein: CASIGADISYEQYF
V gene: TRBV20-1; clone size: NA; D gene: NA; J gene: TRBJ2-3; CDR3 DNA: TGCAGTGCTAGAGAACCGGGAAGGACAGATACGCAGTATTTT; CDR3 protein: CSAREPGRTDTQYF
V gene: TRBV29-1; clone size: few; D gene: NA; J gene: TRBJ2-7; CDR3 DNA: TGCAGCGTTGTGGACGGTTCCTACGAGCAGTACTTC; CDR3 protein: CSVVDGSYEQYF
V gene: TRBV6-1; clone size: few; D gene: TRBD1; J gene: TRBJ1-4; CDR3 DNA: TGTGCCAGCAGTCAGCTAAGTCCAGGGGGTGGAAAACTGTTTTTT; CDR3 protein: CASSQLSPGGGKLFF
V gene: TRBV6-1; clone size: NA; D gene: NA; J gene: TRBJ2-5; CDR3 DNA: TGTGCCAGCAGTCAGATCGACAGTGGGGAGACCCAGTACTTC; CDR3 protein: CASSQIDSGETQYF
V gene: TRBV30; clone size: NA; D gene: TRBD1; J gene: TRBJ2-1; CDR3 DNA: TGTGCCTGGAGTTGGTATGGGACAGGTGTGTTCTTC; CDR3 protein: CAWSWYGTGVFF
V gene: TRBV28; clone size: many; D gene: TRBD1; J gene: TRBJ2-1; CDR3 DNA: TGTGCCAGCAGTTTGGAGGGACAGGGCTACAATGAGCAGTTCTTC; CDR3 protein: CASSLEGQGYNEQFF
V gene: TRBV28; clone size: few; D gene: TRBD1; J gene: TRBJ1-2; CDR3 DNA: TGTGCCAGCAGTTTATGGGAGTTGGGACAGGGTTTGAGGTACACCTTC; CDR3 protein: CASSLWELGQGLRYTF
V gene: TRBV7-9; clone size: few; D gene: NA; J gene: TRBJ2-1; CDR3 DNA: TGTGCCAGCAGCCACGGACTCGACATAGGAGCTGGGTATGAGCAGTTCTTC; CDR3 protein: CASSHGLDIGAGYEQFF
V gene: TRBV7-9; clone size: few; D gene: TRBD2; J gene: TRBJ2-1; CDR3 DNA: TGTGCCAGCAGCCCACTAGCGGAAGTTAGCTCCTACAATGAGCAGTTCTTC; CDR3 protein: CASSPLAEVSSYNEQFF
V gene: TRBV7-8; clone size: few; D gene: TRBD1; J gene: TRBJ2-7; CDR3 DNA: TGTGCCAGCAGCTTGAGCGACAGGGGGCGGTACGAGCAGTACTTC; CDR3 protein: CASSLSDRGRYEQYF
V gene: TRBV9; clone size: NA; D gene: TRBD1; J gene: TRBJ1-5; CDR3 DNA: TGTGCCAGCAGCGTATACAGGGGGGTTCAGCCCCAGCATTTT; CDR3 protein: CASSVYRGVQPQHF
V gene: TRBV18; clone size: NA; D gene: NA; J gene: TRBJ2-1; CDR3 DNA: TGTGCCAGCTCACCCGAGCTAGGCAATGAGCAGTTCTTC; CDR3 protein: CASSPELGNEQFF
V gene: TRBV10-2; clone size: few; D gene: NA; J gene: TRBJ2-1; CDR3 DNA: TGCGCCAGCAGTGAGGGGACGGGAAATGAGCAGTTCTTC; CDR3 protein: CASSEGTGNEQFF
V gene: TRBV3-1; clone size: NA; D gene: NA; J gene: TRBJ2-2; CDR3 DNA: TGTGCCAGCAGCCAAGATAAGAAGGGGGGGCGGTCCGGGGAGCTGTTTTTT; CDR3 protein: CASSQDKKGGRSGELFF
V gene: TRBV7-2; clone size: many; D gene: TRBD1; J gene: TRBJ2-7; CDR3 DNA: TGTGCCAGCAGCCCACGACAGGGTACCTCCTACGAGCAGTACTTC; CDR3 protein: CASSPRQGTSYEQYF
V gene: TRBV30; clone size: NA; D gene: NA; J gene: TRBJ2-7; CDR3 DNA: TGTGCCTGGAGTGTACGGCACGAGCAGTACTTC; CDR3 protein: CAWSVRHEQYF
V gene: TRBV29-1; clone size: NA; D gene: TRBD2; J gene: TRBJ2-7; CDR3 DNA: TGCAGCGTATTGACTAGCGGGATGGGGGAGCAGTACTTC; CDR3 protein: CSVLTSGMGEQYF
V gene: TRBV7-6; clone size: few; D gene: TRBD1; J gene: TRBJ2-7; CDR3 DNA: TGTGCCAGCAGCTTAGCGACCAAGGGACAGGTCTACGAGCAGTACTTC; CDR3 protein: CASSLATKGQVYEQYF
V gene: TRBV6-1; clone size: NA; D gene: TRBD2; J gene: TRBJ2-3; CDR3 DNA: TGTGCCAGCAGAGCGGTCGGGGGGGCCGAAGATACGCAGTATTTT; CDR3 protein: CASRAVGGAEDTQYF
V gene: TRBV6-2/TRBV6-3; clone size: few; D gene: TRBD1; J gene: TRBJ2-5; CDR3 DNA: TGTGCCAGCAGTAGTTGGACAGGGTTGGCAGAGACCCAGTACTTC; CDR3 protein: CASSSWTGLAETQYF
V gene: TRBV29-1; clone size: NA; D gene: NA; J gene: TRBJ2-3; CDR3 DNA: TGCAGCGTAGTGACTGGCACAGATACGCAGTATTTT; CDR3 protein: CSVVTGTDTQYF
V gene: TRBV2; clone size: few; D gene: NA; J gene: TRBJ2-7; CDR3 DNA: TGTGCCAGCAGTGGCCAGGGGACCCCCTACGAGCAGTACTTC; CDR3 protein: CASSGQGTPYEQYF
V gene: TRBV6-1; clone size: few; D gene: NA; J gene: TRBJ2-1; CDR3 DNA: TGTGCCAGCAGTCTTTCTAGGGTTAATGAGCAGTTCTTC; CDR3 protein: CASSLSRVNEQFF
V gene: TRBV4-2; clone size: NA; D gene: NA; J gene: TRBJ2-3; CDR3 DNA: TGTGCCAGCAGCCAAGGGGACTGGGGGAGCACAGATACGCAGTATTTT; CDR3 protein: CASSQGDWGSTDTQYF
V gene: TRBV28; clone size: few; D gene: NA; J gene: TRBJ1-6; CDR3 DNA: TGTGCCAGCAGTGGGACCCGCGGAGATAATTCACCCCTCCACTTT; CDR3 protein: CASSGTRGDNSPLHF
V gene: TRBV29-1; clone size: few; D gene: NA; J gene: TRBJ2-5; CDR3 DNA: TGCAGCGTTGAAGCCCACGGGGGGACCCAGTACTTC; CDR3 protein: CSVEAHGGTQYF
V gene: TRBV9; clone size: few; D gene: NA; J gene: TRBJ1-5; CDR3 DNA: TGTGCCAGCAGCGTAGAGGGTAGTAGCAATCAGCCCCAGCATTTT; CDR3 protein: CASSVEGSSNQPQHF
V gene: TRBV2; clone size: few; D gene: NA; J gene: TRBJ1-1; CDR3 DNA: TGTGCCAGCACCGAAACTGAGGGCACAGGGAACACTGAAGCTTTCTTT; CDR3 protein: CASTETEGTGNTEAFF
V gene: TRBV20-1; clone size: few; D gene: NA; J gene: TRBJ2-7; CDR3 DNA: TGCAGTGCTGTCCGGGGGAAGCAAACCTACGAGCAGTACTTC; CDR3 protein: CSAVRGKQTYEQYF